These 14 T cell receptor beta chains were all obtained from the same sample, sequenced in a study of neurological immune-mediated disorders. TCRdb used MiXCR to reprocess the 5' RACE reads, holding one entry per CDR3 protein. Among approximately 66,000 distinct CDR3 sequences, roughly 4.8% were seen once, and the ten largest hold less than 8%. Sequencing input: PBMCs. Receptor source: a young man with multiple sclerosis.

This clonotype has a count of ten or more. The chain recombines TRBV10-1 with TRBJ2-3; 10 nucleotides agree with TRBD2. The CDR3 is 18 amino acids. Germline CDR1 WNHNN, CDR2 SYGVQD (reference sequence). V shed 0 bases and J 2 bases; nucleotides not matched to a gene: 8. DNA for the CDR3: TGCGCCAGCAGTGAGTCAGTTTTAGCGGGGGGATCCACAGATACGCAGTATTTT. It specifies CASSESVLAGGSTDTQYF.

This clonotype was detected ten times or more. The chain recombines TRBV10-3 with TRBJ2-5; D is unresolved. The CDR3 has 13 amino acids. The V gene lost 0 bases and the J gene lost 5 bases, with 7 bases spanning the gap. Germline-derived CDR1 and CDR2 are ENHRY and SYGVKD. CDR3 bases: TGTGCCATCAGTGAGTCGGGGTTGGAGACCCAGTACTTC. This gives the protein CAISESGLETQYF.

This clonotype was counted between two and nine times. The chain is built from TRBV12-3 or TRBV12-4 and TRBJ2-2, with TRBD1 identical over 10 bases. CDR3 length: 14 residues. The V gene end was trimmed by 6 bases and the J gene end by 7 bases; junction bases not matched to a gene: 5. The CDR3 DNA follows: TGTGCCAGCAGCGACAGGGGGCCTGGCGGGGAGCTGTTTTTT. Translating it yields CASSDRGPGGELFF.

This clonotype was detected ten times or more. The CDR3 protein is CASSFRGVETQYF. CDR3 nucleotide sequence: TGTGCCAGCAGCTTTCGGGGGGTCGAGACCCAGTACTTC. The V and J genes are TRBV7-2 and TRBJ2-5; 7 positions match TRBD2. The CDR3 covers 13 residues. Germline CDR1 SGHTA, CDR2 FQGNSA. The V gene end was trimmed by 3 bases and the J gene end by 5 bases; junction bases not matched to a gene: 3. Supplemented by reference TRBV7-2 and TRBJ2-5, the full variable domain reads GAGVSQSPSNKVTEKGKDVELRCDPISGHTALYWYRQSLGQGLEFLIYFQGNSAPDKSGLPSDRFSAERTGGSVSTLTIQRTQQEDSAVYLCASSFRGVETQYFGPGTRLLVL.

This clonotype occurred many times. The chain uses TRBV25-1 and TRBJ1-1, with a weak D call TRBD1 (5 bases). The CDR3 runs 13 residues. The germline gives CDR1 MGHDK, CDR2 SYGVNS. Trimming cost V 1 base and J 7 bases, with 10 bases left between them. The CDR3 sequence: CASSELGELEAFF. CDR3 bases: TGTGCCAGCAGTGAATTGGGGGAGCTTGAAGCTTTCTTT.

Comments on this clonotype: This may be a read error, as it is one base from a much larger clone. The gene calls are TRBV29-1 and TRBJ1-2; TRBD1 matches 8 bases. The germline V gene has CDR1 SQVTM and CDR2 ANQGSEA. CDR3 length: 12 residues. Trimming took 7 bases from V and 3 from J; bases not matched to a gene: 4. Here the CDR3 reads CSANRGDYGYTF. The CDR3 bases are TGCAGCGCCAACAGGGGGGACTATGGCTACACCTTC.

The CDR3 coding sequence is TGTGCCAGCAGCTTAGGGCCGGCCTCTAGGGGTGGCTACACCTTC. This encodes CASSLGPASRGGYTF. The chain is built from TRBV7-2 and TRBJ1-2; D possibly corresponds to TRBD1 (5 bases). The V end was cut by 1 base, the J end by 7 bases, with 16 bases between. The CDR3 is made up of 15 amino acids. Germline values: CDR1 SGHTA, CDR2 FQGNSA.

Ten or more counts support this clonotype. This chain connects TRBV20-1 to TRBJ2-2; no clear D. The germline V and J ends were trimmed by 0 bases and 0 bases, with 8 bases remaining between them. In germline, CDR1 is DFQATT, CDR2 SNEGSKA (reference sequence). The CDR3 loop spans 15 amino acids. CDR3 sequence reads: CSARDPVANTGELFF. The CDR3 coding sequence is TGCAGTGCTAGAGATCCGGTGGCGAACACCGGGGAGCTGTTTTTT.

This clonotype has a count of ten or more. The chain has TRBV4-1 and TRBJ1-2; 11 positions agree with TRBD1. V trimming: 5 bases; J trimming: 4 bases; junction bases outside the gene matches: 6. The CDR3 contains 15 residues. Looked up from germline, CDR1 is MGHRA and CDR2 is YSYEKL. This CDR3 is CASSSGTGGSYGYTF. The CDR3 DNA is TGCGCCAGCAGCTCCGGGACAGGGGGTTCCTATGGCTACACCTTC.

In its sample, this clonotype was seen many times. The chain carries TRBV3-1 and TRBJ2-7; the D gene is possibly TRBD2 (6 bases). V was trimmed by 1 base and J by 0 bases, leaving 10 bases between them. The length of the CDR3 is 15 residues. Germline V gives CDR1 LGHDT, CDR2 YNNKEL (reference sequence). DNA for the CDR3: TGTGCCAGCAGCCAAGGTCCGGGGGACTCCTACGAGCAGTACTTC. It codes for CASSQGPGDSYEQYF.

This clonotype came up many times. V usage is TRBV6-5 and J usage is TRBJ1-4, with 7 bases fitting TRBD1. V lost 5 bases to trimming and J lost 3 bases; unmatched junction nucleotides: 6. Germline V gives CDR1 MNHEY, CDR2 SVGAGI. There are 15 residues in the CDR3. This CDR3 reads CASSAPGQPNEKLFF. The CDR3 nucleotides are TGTGCCAGCAGTGCACCGGGACAGCCTAATGAAAAACTGTTTTTT.

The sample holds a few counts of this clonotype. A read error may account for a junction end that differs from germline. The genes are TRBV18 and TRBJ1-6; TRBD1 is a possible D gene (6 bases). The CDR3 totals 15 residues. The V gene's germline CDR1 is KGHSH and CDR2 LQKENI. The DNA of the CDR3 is TGTGCCAGCTCACCAAAGGAAGGGGGGAATTCACCCCTCAACTTT. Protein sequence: CASSPKEGGNSPLNF.

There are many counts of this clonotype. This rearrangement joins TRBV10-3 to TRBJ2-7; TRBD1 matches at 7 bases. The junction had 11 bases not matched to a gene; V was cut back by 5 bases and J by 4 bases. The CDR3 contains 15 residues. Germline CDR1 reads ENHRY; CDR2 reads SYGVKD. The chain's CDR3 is CAISPPGQDGYEQYF. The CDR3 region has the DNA TGTGCCATCAGTCCACCTGGACAGGATGGGTACGAGCAGTACTTC.

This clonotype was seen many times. In nucleotides, the CDR3 is TGCGCCAGCAGCCCCACTGAGAGAGGCTACACCTTC. This sequence encodes CASSPTERGYTF. The J gene is TRBJ1-2, the V gene TRBV5-1; no definite D call. Germline V gene data show CDR1 as SGHRS and CDR2 as YFSETQ. CDR3 length equals 12 residues. V was shortened by 4 bases and J by 8 bases, with 12 bases between the two germline ends.